These 26 T cell receptor beta chains were sequenced from one sample in a study of blood T cell repertoires in COVID-19. The table came from immunoSEQ multiplex PCR; TCRdb's copy has only in-frame clones and leaves some out. The sample consists of some 170,000 clones, roughly 84% of them appearing once. The sequenced sample consisted of peripheral blood. Receptor source: a middle-aged woman with COVID-19, enrolled during active disease.

The V and J genes are TRBV12-3 or TRBV12-4 and TRBJ2-1, with D perhaps matching TRBD2 (5 bases). CDR3 length: 11 amino acids. V dropped 3 bases and J dropped 13 bases, with 10 bases sitting between them. CDR3 residues: CASSLLTGQFF. CDR3 in DNA: TGTGCCAGCAGTTTGTTGACGGGACAGTTCTTC.

CDR3 region: CASSQDYAGGFYGYTF. CDR3 bases: TGCGCCAGCAGCCAAGATTATGCAGGGGGATTCTATGGCTACACCTTC. This chain joins TRBV4-1 and TRBJ1-2; 7 nucleotides line up with TRBD1. Germline CDR1 and CDR2: MGHRA and YSYEKL. The J segment lost 4 bases and the V segment lost 0 bases, leaving 8 bases of the junction unmatched. This CDR3 region has 16 residues.

The chain uses TRBV7-8 and TRBJ2-2; D is unclear. This CDR3 contains 14 residues. V was trimmed by 1 base and J by 6 bases, leaving 9 bases between them. Germline V lookup: CDR1 SGHVS, CDR2 FQNEAQ. The CDR3 protein is CASSLEADSGELFF. CDR3 coding DNA: TGTGCCAGCAGCTTAGAGGCGGATTCCGGGGAGCTGTTTTTT.

The V call is TRBV29-1, the J call TRBJ2-3; 7 nucleotides match TRBD2. The CDR3 length is 13 residues. CDR1 SQVTM and CDR2 ANQGSEA come from the germline V gene. J was trimmed by 3 bases and V by 3 bases; bases with no gene match: 3. The CDR3 reads CSVETGGTDTQYF. The CDR3 DNA follows: TGCAGCGTTGAGACGGGGGGAACAGATACGCAGTATTTT.

The rearrangement links TRBV5-6 to TRBJ1-5; TRBD1 aligns across 10 bases. CDR1 is SGHDT and CDR2 is YYEEEE in the germline V gene. J was trimmed by 6 bases and V by 4 bases; bases with no gene match: 10. CDR3 length: 16 residues. CDR3 residues: CASSPRQGAGGQPQHF. The CDR3 DNA reads as TGTGCCAGCAGCCCCAGACAGGGGGCGGGGGGTCAGCCCCAGCATTTT.

V and J are TRBV3-1 (or the pseudogene TRBV3-2) and TRBJ2-4; D unresolved. V was pared by 0 bases and J by 0 bases, with 9 bases between. The CDR3 has 16 amino acids. Germline CDR1 and CDR2: LGHDT and YNNKEL (reference sequence). The CDR3 nucleotides are TGTGCCAGCAGCCAAGACCCACTTCTAGCCAAAAACATTCAGTACTTC. Amino acids: CASSQDPLLAKNIQYF.

The chain has TRBV5-1 and TRBJ1-1; D unclear. CDR1 and CDR2 from the germline V gene are SGHRS and YFSETQ. The CDR3 extends over 15 amino acids. The germline V and J ends were trimmed by 0 bases and 2 bases, with 11 bases remaining between them. The CDR3 sequence: CASSLGQTVNTEAFF. The CDR3 DNA sequence: TGCGCCAGCAGCTTGGGTCAGACTGTAAACACTGAAGCTTTCTTT.

The chain recombines TRBV19 with TRBJ2-6; weak D call: TRBD1 (5 bases). Germline CDR1 LNHDA, CDR2 SQIVND (reference sequence). Trimming removed 3 bases at V and 3 bases at J, with 9 bases between. This CDR3 comprises 15 residues. The CDR3: CASSIAGYGANVLTF. CDR3 in DNA: TGTGCCAGTAGTATCGCAGGGTATGGGGCCAACGTCCTGACTTTC.

The chain recombines TRBV9 with TRBJ2-5, with D possibly matching TRBD1 (7 bases). Trimming cost V 3 bases and J 0 bases, with 12 bases left between them. CDR3 length: 15 amino acids. CDR1 SGDLS and CDR2 YYNGEE come from the germline V gene. The CDR3 sequence: CASSGRDSYQETQYF. For the CDR3, the DNA is TGTGCCAGCAGCGGGAGGGACAGCTACCAAGAGACCCAGTACTTC. The entire variable domain, with the rest obtained from reference TRBV9 and TRBJ2-5, is as follows: DSGVTQTPKHLITATGQRVTLRCSPRSGDLSVYWYQQSLDQGLQFLIQYYNGEERAKGNILERFSAQQFPDLHSELNLSSLELGDSALYFCASSGRDSYQETQYFGPGTRLLVL.

This clone was detected only a few times. The V call is TRBV14, the J call TRBJ2-7; 9 nucleotides match TRBD1. There are 14 residues in the CDR3. Per the germline V gene, CDR1 is SGHDN and CDR2 is FVKESK. V was pared by 7 bases and J by 2 bases, with 6 bases of the junction left unmatched. The CDR3: CASTGTGIPYEQYF. Here the CDR3 DNA reads TGTGCCAGCACCGGGACAGGGATACCCTACGAGCAGTACTTC.

The chain combines TRBV6-6 with TRBJ2-3; TRBD2 aligns across 7 bases. The germline gives CDR1 MNHNY, CDR2 SVGAGI (reference sequence). The CDR3 has 12 amino acids. With 11 bases clipped from V and 1 base from J, the junction kept 3 bases outside the gene matches. CDR3 DNA: TGTGCCGGGAGGGCGGGCACAGATACGCAGTATTTT. Amino acid sequence: CAGRAGTDTQYF.

This clone appeared once. The chain uses TRBV24-1 and TRBJ1-1; 9 bases match TRBD1. V trimming: 7 bases; J trimming: 2 bases; junction bases outside the gene matches: 1. The CDR3 consists of 13 residues. Germline CDR1 and CDR2: KGHDR and SFDVKD. DNA for the CDR3: TGTGCCACCAGGGACAGGGGAAACACTGAAGCTTTCTTT. Amino acid sequence: CATRDRGNTEAFF.

A remark on this clone: At one end, the junction sequence differs from germline, possibly due to a read error. The genes are TRBV5-4 and TRBJ1-3; 7 bases line up with TRBD1. Germline V gives CDR1 SGHNT, CDR2 YYREEE (reference sequence). The CDR3 has 14 amino acids. As DNA, the CDR3 is TGTGCCAGCAGTTTGGGACAGACTGGAAACACCATATATTTT. Translating it yields CASSLGQTGNTIYF.

The chain has TRBV19 and TRBJ1-4, with D possibly TRBD1 on 6 matching bases. Trimming removed 11 bases from V and 7 bases from J, with 17 bases in between. This CDR3 is built from 13 residues. The germline V gene encodes CDR1 LNHDA and CDR2 SQIVND (reference sequence). The CDR3 nucleotides read TGTGCCGGCGGAGCGGGGGGCACTGAAAAACTGTTTTTT. Translated, it gives CAGGAGGTEKLFF.

The chain has TRBV7-2 and TRBJ1-6; the D is unclear. Trimming pared 1 base from V and 5 bases from J, leaving 9 bases between. Germline V gene data show CDR1 as SGHTA and CDR2 as FQGNSA. CDR3 length: 15 residues. The CDR3, as DNA: TGTGCCAGCAGCTTAGGTCTAACAGATAATTCACCCCTCCACTTT. This sequence encodes CASSLGLTDNSPLHF.

This sequence joins TRBV6-1 and TRBJ2-6, with 10 bases fitting TRBD2. This CDR3 has 17 amino acids. From germline, CDR1 is MNHNS and CDR2 SASEGT. V gave up 1 base and J gave up 4 bases; unmatched junction bases: 4. This CDR3 is CASSEVSGRSGANVLTF. The CDR3 bases are TGTGCCAGCAGTGAAGTTAGCGGGAGGTCAGGGGCCAACGTCCTGACTTTC.

The J gene is TRBJ2-2, the V gene TRBV9; the match to TRBD2 covers 8 bases. V was pared by 3 bases and J by 3 bases, with 13 bases of the junction left unmatched. CDR1 and CDR2 (germline): SGDLS, YYNGEE. The CDR3 totals 18 residues. CDR3 amino acids: CASSGRGERGSYTGELFF. As DNA, the CDR3 is TGTGCCAGCAGCGGGAGGGGAGAGCGGGGGAGCTACACCGGGGAGCTGTTTTTT.

In DNA, the CDR3 is TGTGCCAGCAGCCAAGGGGTGGGACAGGGGAGGACCCAGTACTTC. This gives the protein CASSQGVGQGRTQYF. V is TRBV5-8 and J is TRBJ2-5; 10 bases are a match to TRBD1. With V trimmed by 4 bases and J by 7 bases, 10 bases remained unmatched. The germline gives CDR1 SGHTS, CDR2 YDEGEE. The CDR3 spans 15 residues.

The count of this clone is one. The chain has TRBV29-1 and TRBJ1-1; D is undetermined. V lost 7 bases and J lost 1, with 16 bases in between. The CDR3 totals 14 residues. The V gene's germline CDR1 is SQVTM and CDR2 ANQGSEA. This chain's CDR3 is CSGGGIPGNTEAFF. The CDR3, as DNA: TGCAGCGGCGGAGGGATTCCAGGGAACACTGAAGCTTTCTTT.

The chain uses TRBV18 and TRBJ2-4; D is possibly TRBD2 (6 bases). CDR1 KGHSH and CDR2 LQKENI come from the germline V gene. Trimming took off 3 bases at V and 0 bases at J, with 9 bases between the two ends. The CDR3 contains 15 residues. CDR3 bases: TGTGCCAGCTCACCTGGGACTTCAGCCAAAAACATTCAGTACTTC. Encoded protein: CASSPGTSAKNIQYF.

In DNA form, the CDR3 reads TGTGCCAGCAGCCCGCCCCCCGCGGTAGAGACCCAGTACTTC. As protein: CASSPPPAVETQYF. This chain joins TRBV21-1 and TRBJ2-5; the D call of TRBD2 is as the table states it, not checked on the DNA. TRBV21-1 is a listed pseudogene. The CDR3 sequence is 14 residues long.

The chain carries TRBV4-2 and TRBJ2-1; the match to TRBD2 covers 15 bases. The junction had 10 bases not matched to a gene; V was cut back by 4 bases and J by 0 bases. The CDR3 consists of 20 residues. CDR1 and CDR2 from the germline V gene are LGHNA and YNFKEQ. DNA for the CDR3: TGTGCCAGCAGCCCGAGGCCAGGACTAGCGGGAGGGAGCTCCTACAATGAGCAGTTCTTC. This codes for CASSPRPGLAGGSSYNEQFF.

The chain has TRBV9 and TRBJ2-1, with 7 bases lining up with TRBD2. The CDR3 is 15 amino acids. Per germline, CDR1 SGDLS and CDR2 YYNGEE. V trimming: 1 base; J trimming: 8 bases; junction bases outside the gene matches: 9. CDR3 amino acids: CASSVRTSNNHEQFF. CDR3 DNA sequence: TGTGCCAGCAGCGTAAGGACTAGTAATAACCATGAGCAGTTCTTC.

V usage is TRBV14 and J usage is TRBJ2-7; possibly TRBD1 for D (5 bases). The germline CDR1 and CDR2 sequences are SGHDN and FVKESK. V lost 5 bases, J lost 3 bases, and 17 bases lay in between. The CDR3 extends over 15 amino acids. The CDR3 sequence: CASSYTTETFYEQYF. The CDR3 coding sequence is TGTGCCAGCAGCTATACGACAGAAACCTTCTACGAGCAGTACTTC.

This rearrangement joins TRBV5-1 to TRBJ2-5; D gene uncertain. V lost 0 bases to trimming and J lost 5 bases, with 8 bases between them. Germline CDR1 SGHRS, CDR2 YFSETQ. CDR3 length equals 13 residues. The CDR3 DNA reads TGCGCCAGCAGCTTGGGTCCTCGGGAGACCCAGTACTTC. It codes for CASSLGPRETQYF.

The rearrangement links TRBV6-6 to TRBJ2-3; TRBD1 is a possible D gene (6 bases). V dropped 6 bases and J dropped 4 bases, with 17 bases sitting between them. Germline values: CDR1 MNHNY, CDR2 SVGAGI (reference sequence). The CDR3 consists of 15 residues. CDR3 in amino acids: CASSKITGTADTQYF. The CDR3 nucleotides read TGTGCCAGCAGCAAGATCACAGGGACCGCAGATACGCAGTATTTT.